The rows below give T cell receptor beta chains drawn from one sample of a study of cytomegalovirus exposure and HLA in healthy donors. Clones were read by immunoSEQ multiplex PCR, and TCRdb kept only the in-frame ones, dropping some. The sample gives 150,000 to 200,000 clones, 84% of which show up once; 1.9% is in the top ten. The sample taken for sequencing was PBMCs. Source of these receptors: a man aged 18-30 years in good health and CMV-seronegative. The CDR3 runs from the conserved cysteine through the conserved F or W. Fields, in order: D gene, clone size, V gene, J gene, CDR3 protein, CDR3 DNA. D genes are given only for firm matches. Clone size is shown for a subset of rows, as once, few, many or a class of expanded clone.

NA	NA	TRBV15	TRBJ1-1	CATSRRTEAFF	TGTGCCACCAGCCGGAGGACTGAAGCTTTCTTT
NA	NA	TRBV6-5	TRBJ1-5	CASRQVNNQPQHF	TGTGCCAGCAGGCAGGTGAACAATCAGCCCCAGCATTTT
TRBD2	NA	TRBV7-6	TRBJ2-7	CASSPTSGAQGEQYF	TGTGCCAGCAGCCCAACAAGCGGGGCACAAGGGGAGCAGTACTTC
TRBD1	NA	TRBV5-1	TRBJ2-3	CASSLTGTGPTDTQYF	TGCGCCAGCAGCTTGACTGGGACAGGGCCAACAGATACGCAGTATTTT
NA	NA	TRBV5-4	TRBJ2-1	CASYDLGLPFSYNEQFF	TGTGCCAGCTATGACCTGGGACTCCCTTTCTCCTACAATGAGCAGTTCTTC
TRBD1	few	TRBV28	TRBJ1-1	CASSLYADRVDGAFF	TGTGCCAGCAGTTTATACGCCGACAGGGTTGATGGGGCTTTCTTT
TRBD1	few	TRBV5-6	TRBJ2-2	CASSWDRFLSGELFF	TGTGCCAGCAGCTGGGACAGGTTCCTGTCCGGGGAGCTGTTTTTT
NA	NA	TRBV9	TRBJ2-7	CASSVGGHIRSYEQYF	TGTGCCAGCAGCGTAGGGGGGCATATTAGGTCCTACGAGCAGTACTTC
NA	NA	TRBV21-1	TRBJ2-5	CASSKLTKGQVRFSQETQYF	TGTGCCAGCAGCAAACTAACGAAAGGACAGGTACGATTCAGTCAAGAGACCCAGTACTTC
NA	NA	TRBV18	TRBJ2-2	CASSPLLNTGELFF	TGTGCCAGCTCACCACTCTTGAACACCGGGGAGCTGTTTTTT
TRBD2	NA	TRBV5-6	TRBJ2-5	CASSPRGGGLGETQYF	TGTGCCAGCAGCCCGAGAGGCGGGGGTTTAGGAGAGACCCAGTACTTC
NA	NA	TRBV13	TRBJ1-2	CASSLGAGARSYGYTF	TGTGCCAGCAGCTTAGGGGCAGGGGCCCGGTCCTATGGCTACACCTTC
TRBD2	NA	TRBV5-4	TRBJ2-7	CASSLGASGGAAYEQYF	TGTGCCAGCAGCTTGGGTGCTAGCGGGGGGGCCGCGTACGAGCAGTACTTC
NA	NA	TRBV11-3	TRBJ2-1	CASSLGGTPYSYNEQFF	TGTGCCAGCAGCTTAGGAGGGACACCATATTCCTACAATGAGCAGTTCTTC
NA	NA	TRBV7-6	TRBJ2-5	CASSFRQGREQYF	TGTGCCAGCAGCTTCAGACAGGGCCGGGAGCAGTACTTC
TRBD1	NA	TRBV5-4	TRBJ1-2	CASSPMWTGSTNYGYTF	TGTGCCAGCAGCCCAATGTGGACAGGATCGACTAACTATGGCTACACCTTC
TRBD2	NA	TRBV7-6	TRBJ2-3	CASSFIAGGQGDTQYF	TGTGCCAGCAGCTTCATAGCGGGGGGGCAAGGAGATACGCAGTATTTT
NA	NA	TRBV9	TRBJ2-5	CASSAITGTQYF	TGTGCCAGCAGCGCCATAACGGGAACCCAGTACTTC
NA	NA	TRBV6-6	TRBJ2-5	CASSLPRLKQETQYF	TGTGCCAGCAGTTTACCCCGACTAAAACAAGAGACCCAGTACTTC
TRBD2	once	TRBV9	TRBJ2-5	CASSAGTSSQETQYF	TGTGCCAGCAGCGCCGGGACTAGCTCACAAGAGACCCAGTACTTC
NA	NA	TRBV20-1	TRBJ2-1	CSATLDKVQFF	TGCAGTGCTACGTTAGATAAAGTGCAGTTCTTC
NA	NA	TRBV6-5	TRBJ1-6	CASSYSWEGGSPLHF	TGTGCCAGCAGTTACTCATGGGAGGGCGGATCACCCCTCCACTTT
TRBD1	NA	TRBV11-2	TRBJ2-7	CASSSDRGSHEQYF	TGTGCCAGCAGCTCGGACAGGGGGTCCCACGAGCAGTACTTC
TRBD2	NA	TRBV7-9	TRBJ2-3	CSSGLTSGSSDTQYF	TGTTCCAGCGGTCTGACTAGCGGGAGTTCAGATACGCAGTATTTT
TRBD2	NA	TRBV27	TRBJ2-7	CASSSLAGLRYEQYF	TGTGCCAGCAGTTCGCTAGCGGGTCTTCGCTACGAGCAGTACTTC
NA	NA	TRBV27	TRBJ1-5	CASDKSGAGGGQPQHF	TGTGCCAGCGATAAGAGCGGGGCCGGCGGTGGTCAGCCCCAGCATTTT
TRBD2	NA	TRBV28	TRBJ2-3	CASRLAGTHTDTQYF	TGTGCCAGCAGGCTAGCGGGCACCCACACAGATACGCAGTATTTT
NA	NA	TRBV7-9	TRBJ2-5	CASSLWGERLETQYF	TGTGCCAGCAGCTTATGGGGAGAAAGGTTAGAGACCCAGTACTTC
TRBD2	NA	TRBV5-1	TRBJ2-7	CASSSASGRAFAYEQYF	TGCGCCAGCAGCTCAGCTAGCGGGAGGGCCTTCGCGTACGAGCAGTACTTC
NA	NA	TRBV28	TRBJ1-6	CASSLGGLGSPLHF	TGTGCCAGCAGTTTAGGAGGGCTGGGTTCACCCCTCCACTTT
TRBD1	NA	TRBV2	TRBJ1-2	CASSWDREGAGYTF	TGTGCCAGCAGTTGGGACAGGGAGGGGGCTGGCTACACCTTC
TRBD1	NA	TRBV4-1	TRBJ1-1	CASSQARDSEAFF	TGCGCCAGCAGCCAAGCCAGGGACAGCGAAGCTTTCTTT
NA	NA	TRBV29-1	TRBJ1-1	CSVGAAVGNTEAFF	TGCAGCGTTGGGGCTGCCGTGGGGAACACTGAAGCTTTCTTT
NA	NA	TRBV5-6	TRBJ2-3	CASSPSTGLGDTQYF	TGTGCCAGCAGCCCCTCGACGGGGTTAGGTGATACGCAGTATTTT
TRBD1	NA	TRBV29-1	TRBJ2-7	CSVELRGTPYEQYF	TGCAGCGTTGAACTCAGGGGGACCCCCTACGAGCAGTACTTC
NA	NA	TRBV7-9	TRBJ1-2	CASSYPGEGYGYTF	TGTGCCAGCAGCTACCCCGGGGAGGGCTATGGCTACACCTTC
TRBD2	NA	TRBV28	TRBJ2-7	CASSSPSGKAYEQYF	TGTGCCAGCAGTTCCCCCAGCGGGAAGGCCTACGAGCAGTACTTC
NA	NA	TRBV6-5	TRBJ2-5	CASSYSGVRETQYF	TGTGCCAGCAGTTACTCGGGAGTACGGGAGACCCAGTACTTC
NA	few	TRBV5-6	TRBJ1-2	CASSFPTLGGYTF	TGTGCCAGCAGCTTTCCGACTCTGGGTGGCTACACCTTC
NA	NA	TRBV5-1	TRBJ1-2	CASSFGALSDGYTF	TGCGCCAGCAGCTTTGGGGCCCTATCGGATGGCTACACCTTC
NA	NA	TRBV7-9	TRBJ2-1	CSSNLQGADEQFF	TGTTCCAGCAACCTACAGGGTGCGGATGAGCAGTTCTTC
NA	NA	TRBV28	TRBJ1-4	CASSPSRSEKLFF	TGTGCCAGCAGCCCGAGTAGGAGTGAAAAACTGTTTTTT
TRBD2	NA	TRBV5-1	TRBJ2-2	CASSPQPSGTGELFF	TGCGCCAGCAGTCCCCAGCCTAGCGGCACCGGGGAGCTGTTTTTT
TRBD2	NA	TRBV4-3	TRBJ2-3	CASSQDKGGRADTQYF	TGCGCCAGCAGCCAAGATAAGGGCGGGAGGGCAGATACGCAGTATTTT
TRBD2	NA	TRBV5-4	TRBJ2-7	CASSSGTSRTYEQYF	TGTGCCAGCAGCTCGGGGACTAGCAGGACCTACGAGCAGTACTTC
TRBD1	NA	TRBV15	TRBJ1-2	CATSRVRQGNYGYTF	TGTGCCACCAGCAGAGTCCGACAGGGCAACTATGGCTACACCTTC
NA	NA	TRBV7-3	TRBJ2-3	CASSLSGFATDTQYF	TGTGCCAGCAGCTTAAGCGGGTTCGCGACAGATACGCAGTATTTT
TRBD2	once	TRBV7-2	TRBJ2-7	CASSPGLADPYEQYF	TGTGCCAGCAGCCCAGGACTAGCGGATCCCTACGAGCAGTACTTC
NA	NA	TRBV6-5	TRBJ1-1	CASSLPGNTEAFF	TGTGCCAGCAGTCTCCCCGGGAACACTGAAGCTTTCTTT
NA	once	TRBV29-1	TRBJ1-5	CSVGGGGQPQHF	TGCAGCGTTGGGGGGGGCGGACAGCCCCAGCATTTT
TRBD1	NA	TRBV5-4	TRBJ1-2	CASSLGDRTYGYTF	TGTGCCAGCAGCTTGGGGGACAGGACCTATGGCTACACCTTC
NA	NA	TRBV28	TRBJ2-7	CASHHRESLHEQYF	TGTGCCAGTCACCACAGGGAATCACTGCACGAGCAGTACTTC
NA	NA	TRBV29-1	TRBJ1-4	CSVAPQQGANEKLFF	TGCAGCGTTGCGCCGCAACAGGGTGCTAATGAAAAACTGTTTTTT
NA	NA	TRBV7-9	TRBJ1-1	CASSLGREWTEAFF	TGTGCCAGCAGCTTAGGCAGGGAATGGACTGAAGCTTTCTTT
TRBD1	once	TRBV6-5	TRBJ1-2	CASSYWGQGSYGYTF	TGTGCCAGCAGTTACTGGGGACAGGGGAGCTATGGCTACACCTTC
NA	NA	TRBV25-1	TRBJ2-3	CASSESEGEGTDTQYF	TGTGCCAGCAGTGAATCGGAGGGCGAGGGCACAGATACGCAGTATTTT
TRBD2	NA	TRBV5-5	TRBJ2-7	CASSLTGLAGSYEQYF	TGTGCCAGCAGCCTTACGGGACTAGCGGGCTCCTACGAGCAGTACTTC
TRBD2	NA	TRBV27	TRBJ2-1	CASSISLAGGLNEQFF	TGTGCCAGCAGTATCTCTCTAGCGGGGGGGCTCAATGAGCAGTTCTTC
NA	NA	TRBV27	TRBJ2-7	CASSYRRTSRGPYEQYF	TGTGCCAGCAGTTACCGGAGAACCTCAAGGGGCCCTTACGAGCAGTACTTC